This paragraph reports one T cell receptor (beta chain). Its antigen is still unknown. Trimming removed 5 bases from V and 7 bases from J; junction bases left unmatched: 14. This CDR3 spans 16 amino acids. The germline V gene has CDR1 MRHNA and CDR2 SNTAGT. This record comes from a study of T cells after posttransplantation cyclophosphamide. TCRdb keeps only in-frame clones here, not all; method: immunoSEQ multiplex PCR. The sample comprises about 47,000 clones, around 94% of which are singletons, and around 3% rests with the top ten. Regarding the study as a whole: Skin or GI-infiltrating T cells shared few TRB sequences with blood.

Material: PBMCs. The clonotype comes from a woman in her forties or fifties in good health and a related stem cell transplant donor. The genes are TRBV6-4 and TRBJ1-1; the match to TRBD1 covers 9 bases. CDR3 amino acids: CASSPEMDRGSLEAFF. The DNA for the CDR3 is TGTGCCAGCAGTCCAGAGATGGACAGGGGAAGCCTTGAAGCTTTCTTT.